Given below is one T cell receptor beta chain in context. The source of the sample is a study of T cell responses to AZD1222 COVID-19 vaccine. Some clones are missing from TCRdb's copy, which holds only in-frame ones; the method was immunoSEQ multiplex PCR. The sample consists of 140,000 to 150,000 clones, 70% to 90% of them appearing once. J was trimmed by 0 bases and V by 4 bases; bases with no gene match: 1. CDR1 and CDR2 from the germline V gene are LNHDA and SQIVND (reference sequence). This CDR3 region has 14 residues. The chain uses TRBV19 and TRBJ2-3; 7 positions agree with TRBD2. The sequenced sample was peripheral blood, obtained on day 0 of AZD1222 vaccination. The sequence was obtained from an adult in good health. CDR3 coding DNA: TGTGCCAGTAGTACACTAGCGAGCACAGATACGCAGTATTTT. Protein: CASSTLASTDTQYF.